The 5 T cell receptor beta chains listed next were all sequenced from one sample in a study of T cell responses to AZD1222 COVID-19 vaccine. The method was immunoSEQ multiplex PCR; TCRdb's version includes in-frame clones alone and lacks a portion of them. The repertoire holds approximately 76,000 clones, around nine tenths seen once, with 4.5% to 5.5% in the top ten. The starting material was peripheral blood, obtained on day 0 of MenACWY control vaccination. The receptors originated from an adult in good health.

The chain recombines TRBV5-4 with TRBJ1-4; D possibly corresponds to TRBD1 (5 bases). Deletions cut 0 bases from V and 6 bases from J, with 6 bases between. CDR3 length: 13 residues. From germline, CDR1 is SGHNT and CDR2 YYREEE (reference sequence). CDR3 in amino acids: CASSLAGHEKLFF. For the CDR3, the DNA is TGTGCCAGCAGCTTGGCGGGACATGAAAAACTGTTTTTT.

This chain links TRBV9 with TRBJ2-2; 7 nucleotides match TRBD2. The trim removed 1 base at V and 0 bases at J, leaving 6 bases unmatched. The CDR3 has 17 residues. Germline V CDR1 and CDR2: SGDLS, YYNGEE. The chain's CDR3 is CASSVLPSGSNTGELFF. CDR3 DNA sequence: TGTGCCAGCAGCGTATTACCTAGCGGATCGAACACCGGGGAGCTGTTTTTT.

This chain connects TRBV6-5 to TRBJ1-2, with no clear D. V was shortened by 0 bases and J by 9 bases, with 11 bases between the two germline ends. Germline lookup yields CDR1 MNHEY and CDR2 SVGAGI. The CDR3 is 13 residues long. CDR3 sequence (DNA): TGTGCCAGCAGTTACTCCGTGGGGAGGAGCTACACCTTC. Translation gives CASSYSVGRSYTF.

This clone was seen a handful of times. The gene calls are TRBV5-4 and TRBJ2-3; D may be TRBD1 or TRBD2 (5 bases each). The ends were cut back, 1 base at V and 2 bases at J, with 14 bases in the middle. The V gene's germline CDR1 is SGHNT and CDR2 YYREEE (reference sequence). This CDR3 contains 16 residues. The CDR3 sequence: CASSLRSGRYTDTQYF. DNA for the CDR3: TGTGCCAGCAGCTTGAGGTCGGGACGCTACACAGATACGCAGTATTTT.

Only a few counts were recorded for this clone. The chain carries TRBV11-2 and TRBJ2-7, with D hard to call. The V end was cut by 4 bases, the J end by 2 bases, with 12 bases between. This CDR3 comprises 14 residues. Per germline, CDR1 SGHAT and CDR2 FQNNGV. The CDR3 sequence: CASSSQGIAYEQYF. The DNA of the CDR3 is TGTGCCAGCAGCTCTCAAGGGATCGCCTACGAGCAGTACTTC. Full variable domain (remainder filled in from reference TRBV11-2 and TRBJ2-7): EAGVAQSPRYKIIEKRQSVAFWCNPISGHATLYWYQQILGQGPKLLIQFQNNGVVDDSQLPKDRFSAERLKGVDSTLKIQPAKLEDSAVYLCASSSQGIAYEQYFGPGTRLTVT.